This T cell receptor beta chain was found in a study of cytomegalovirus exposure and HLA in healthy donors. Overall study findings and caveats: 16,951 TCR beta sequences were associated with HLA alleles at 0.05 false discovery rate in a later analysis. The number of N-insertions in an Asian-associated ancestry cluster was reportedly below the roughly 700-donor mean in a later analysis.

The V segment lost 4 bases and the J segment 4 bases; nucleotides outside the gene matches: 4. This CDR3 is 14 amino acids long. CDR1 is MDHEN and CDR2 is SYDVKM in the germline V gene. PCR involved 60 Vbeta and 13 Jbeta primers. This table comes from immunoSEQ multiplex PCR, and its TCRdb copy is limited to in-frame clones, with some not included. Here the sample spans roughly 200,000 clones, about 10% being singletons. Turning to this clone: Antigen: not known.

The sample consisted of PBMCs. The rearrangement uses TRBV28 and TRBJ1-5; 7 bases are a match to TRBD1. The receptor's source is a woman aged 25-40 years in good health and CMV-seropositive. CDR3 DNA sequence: TGTGCCAGCAGTTACAGGGGCTTTAATCAGCCCCAGCATTTT. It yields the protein CASSYRGFNQPQHF.